The subject of this entry is one T cell receptor (beta chain). No antigen is known for it. Possible read error: a much larger clone is one base away. The CDR3 length is 15 residues. The germline gives CDR1 SSHAT, CDR2 FNYEAQ (reference sequence). The record originates from a study of T-cell reconstitution after alpha-beta-depleted transplantation in children. Study-level results: At day 60, the high TCRbeta diversity found in some patients originated from recipient T cells and thymic progenitors that had survived. Diversity and T-cell counts at one year after transplant derived mostly from new T cells. Expanded clones from the graft, numbering several hundred, reportedly supplied alpha-beta T cells about two months after transplant.

During its preparation, the TCRbeta library received unique molecular identifiers. TCRdb analysed the PCR reads with MiXCR anew, one entry per CDR3 protein. The sample has a few hundred thousand distinct CDR3 sequences; 43% are singletons. V usage is TRBV7-7 and J usage is TRBJ2-5; D remains ambiguous. The sequence derives from a girl aged 2-10 years with aplastic anemia, due to receive a stem cell transplant. Sequencing was performed on PBMCs, taken before TCRalphabeta/CD19-depleted stem cell transplant. DNA for the CDR3: TGTGCTAGCAGCTTACTTAGATTGAGCCAAGAGACCCAGTCCTTC. The encoded protein is CASSLLRLSQETQSF.